This T cell receptor (beta chain) was sequenced for a study of shared clonotypes between healthy human individuals. Overall study context: In total, the donors were a couple of women and a few men aged 18 to 49.

Overall study findings and caveats: Rarefaction demonstrated incomplete sorted-subset sequencing despite large depth. A few donors shared roughly 5% of their naive CD4 clonotypes.

Germline V CDR1 and CDR2: MDHEN, SYDVKM. The V end was cut by 7 bases, the J end by 10 bases, with 13 bases between. The CDR3 is 12 residues long. A remark on this clone: Its cognate antigen is unknown.

Several immunoSEQ plates held equal portions of the genomic DNA taken from each subset. TCRdb keeps only in-frame clones here, not all; method: immunoSEQ multiplex PCR. The repertoire consists of about 2.3 million clones, with about 90% occurring once and the leading ten covering approximately 0.4%. This receptor was obtained from a man aged 18 to 30 in good health. Some clones in this sample may be carry-over from other donors' samples. J is TRBJ1-4 and V is TRBV28; unclear D gene. Sequenced material: naive CD4+ T cells from PBMCs. Subset: CD45RA+ positively selected. CDR3 sequence (DNA): TGTGCCAGCACCATGGGCAAGGCAAAACTGTTTTTT. It specifies CASTMGKAKLFF.